This entry lists 7 T cell receptor beta chains sequenced from one sample in a study of CD8+CD57+ T cells in acquired aplastic anemia. CDR3 and TCR beta VDJ profiling relied on a genomic DNA template. TCRdb fed the reads into MiXCR, producing one record per CDR3 protein. Among about 210,000 distinct CDR3 sequences, approximately 57% were seen once, and the ten largest hold 25% to 35%. Source material: sorted CD4+, CD8+, or CD8+CD57+ T cells (not recorded which) from PBMCs. These receptors all stem from a human donor in good health.

The V gene is TRBV7-3, the J gene TRBJ2-7; TRBD1 is a possible D gene (6 bases). Germline V gene data show CDR1 as SGHTA and CDR2 as FQGTGA. Trimming removed 3 bases at V and 1 base at J, with 10 bases between. The CDR3 covers 14 residues. The CDR3 nucleotides are TGTGCCAGCAGCTTTACAGGGAAATCCTACGAGCAGTACTTC. The encoded protein is CASSFTGKSYEQYF.

A single count supports this clonotype. This chain uses TRBV24-1 with TRBJ2-1; TRBD1 or TRBD2 may be the D gene (5 bases each). The V end lost 4 bases, the J end lost 9 bases, and 12 bases lay between the germline ends. The CDR3 has 13 residues. Germline V lookup: CDR1 KGHDR, CDR2 SFDVKD. CDR3 sequence reads: CATSEPYGAEQFF. CDR3 bases: TGTGCCACCAGTGAACCCTACGGGGCTGAGCAGTTCTTC.

The chain has TRBV7-2 and TRBJ2-1; TRBD2 matches 12 bases. Germline V gene data show CDR1 as SGHTA and CDR2 as FQGNSA. The CDR3 covers 14 residues. V lost 4 bases to trimming and J lost 15 bases; unmatched junction nucleotides: 10. CDR3 sequence: CASSSGLAGGPGFF. CDR3 DNA sequence: TGTGCCAGCAGCTCCGGGCTAGCGGGGGGGCCTGGGTTCTTC.

This CDR3 is CAISESTASYNEQFF. The CDR3 DNA sequence: TGTGCCATCAGTGAGTCGACAGCTTCATACAATGAGCAGTTCTTC. V gene TRBV10-3 combines with J gene TRBJ2-1, with D possibly being TRBD1 (5 bases). This CDR3 is built from 15 residues. Germline loops: CDR1 ENHRY, CDR2 SYGVKD. Trimming shortened V by 0 bases and J by 4 bases, and 10 bases separated the two germline ends.

This chain joins TRBV3-1 and TRBJ2-1; D unresolved. The CDR3 totals 16 residues. Germline V CDR1 and CDR2: LGHDT, YNNKEL (reference sequence). The CDR3 protein is CATTIASSSSYNEQFF. As DNA, the CDR3 is TGTGCTACCACAATTGCCTCCTCGAGCTCCTACAATGAGCAGTTCTTC.

V usage is TRBV7-3 and J usage is TRBJ2-3; D is unresolved. Germline V gives CDR1 SGHTA, CDR2 FQGTGA. The ends were cut back, 5 bases at V and 1 base at J, with 10 bases in the middle. There are 14 residues in the CDR3. The CDR3 is CASSPGGGTDTQYF. The CDR3 coding sequence is TGTGCCAGCAGCCCCGGTGGTGGCACAGATACGCAGTATTTT.

In its sample, this clonotype was seen once. The chain has TRBV9 and TRBJ1-2; TRBD1 matches at 10 bases. The CDR3 consists of 12 residues. J was trimmed by 14 bases and V by 0 bases; bases with no gene match: 4. Germline values: CDR1 SGDLS, CDR2 YYNGEE. CDR3 amino acids: CASSVDGQGGTF. DNA of the CDR3: TGTGCCAGCAGCGTAGATGGACAGGGGGGAACCTTC.